The 5 T cell receptor beta chains below were found in one sample sequenced in a study of blood T cell repertoires in COVID-19. The assay was immunoSEQ multiplex PCR, and TCRdb's table has in-frame clones only and misses some. In the table there are under 300,000 clones, about nine tenths of which are singletons. Sequencing used PBMCs or T cells enriched from blood (not recorded which). Receptors originate from a woman aged 40 to 50 who had recovered from COVID-19.

This chain joins TRBV5-1 and TRBJ1-2; 7 bases map to TRBD1. Germline-derived CDR1 and CDR2 are SGHRS and YFSETQ. The CDR3 consists of 13 residues. V lost 9 bases to trimming and J lost 4 bases; unmatched junction nucleotides: 9. CDR3 protein: CAIRDSEGYGYTF. Here the CDR3 DNA reads TGCGCCATACGGGACAGCGAGGGCTATGGCTACACCTTC.

V gene TRBV6-4 combines with J gene TRBJ2-3; TRBD2 aligns across 11 bases. V shed 2 bases and J 6 bases; nucleotides not matched to a gene: 7. Germline lookup yields CDR1 MRHNA and CDR2 SNTAGT. The CDR3 covers 16 residues. This chain's CDR3 is CASSDVAGGPGDTQYF. CDR3 DNA: TGTGCCAGCAGTGACGTAGCGGGAGGGCCCGGGGATACGCAGTATTTT.

V is TRBV27 and J is TRBJ1-5; no reliable D call. V dropped 8 bases and J dropped 1 base, with 15 bases sitting between them. CDR3 size: 15 residues. CDR1 is MNHEY, CDR2 SMNVEV, per germline (reference sequence). The CDR3 spells CASSLMAGSNQPQHF. The CDR3 DNA sequence: TGTGCCAGCTCCCTGATGGCAGGAAGCAATCAGCCCCAGCATTTT.

This clone was found once. The rearrangement uses TRBV6-6 and TRBJ2-7; 14 positions agree with TRBD2. The length of the CDR3 is 16 residues. Germline CDR1 and CDR2: MNHNY and SVGAGI (reference sequence). Unmatched junction bases numbered 8, after V lost 6 bases and J lost 4 bases. The CDR3 reads CASSPGTSGSLYEQYF. The CDR3 DNA reads as TGTGCCAGCAGCCCAGGGACTAGCGGGAGTTTGTACGAGCAGTACTTC.

V gene TRBV18 combines with J gene TRBJ1-4; D is unresolved. Trimming left V 1 base short and J 1 base short, with 16 bases between. The CDR3 length is 18 residues. The V gene's germline CDR1 is KGHSH and CDR2 LQKENI. DNA for the CDR3: TGTGCCAGCTCACCACGGGCCCCGTTACGAGTAACTAATGAAAAACTGTTTTTT. This translates into CASSPRAPLRVTNEKLFF.